The 20 T cell receptor beta chains listed next were all sequenced from one sample in a study of human T cells and chemical hapten exposure. TCRdb re-called the RACE reads with MiXCR, one entry per CDR3 protein. The data contain roughly 160,000 distinct CDR3 sequences, about 14% of them singletons. The time point here: patch test 1, 2 weeks after DPC sensitization. The treatment here: therapeutic diphenylcyclopropenone sensitization with weekly scalp DPC. The material was whole blood, obtained in connection with sensitization to the hapten diphenylcyclopropenone (DPC). These receptors were collected from a woman under 40 with alopecia areata. Some clones in this sample may be carry-over from other donors' samples.

This clonotype has only a few counts. The V gene is TRBV20-1, the J gene TRBJ2-3, with TRBD1 identical over 7 bases. This CDR3 has 15 amino acids. In germline, CDR1 is DFQATT, CDR2 SNEGSKA (reference sequence). V dropped 5 bases and J dropped 0; count of bases not matched to a gene: 8. CDR3 residues: CSAGDSQGSTDTQYF. The CDR3 DNA follows: TGCAGTGCTGGCGACTCACAGGGGAGCACAGATACGCAGTATTTT.

The chain combines TRBV5-4 with TRBJ2-3; D is perhaps TRBD2 (5 bases). This CDR3 is built from 15 residues. V was pared by 1 base and J by 2 bases, with 11 bases between. The V gene's germline CDR1 is SGHNT and CDR2 YYREEE (reference sequence). CDR3: CASSLPAASTDTQYF. The CDR3 DNA is TGTGCCAGCAGCTTGCCAGCGGCTTCCACAGATACGCAGTATTTT.

This clonotype came up many times. The chain uses TRBV7-6 and TRBJ2-3, with D hard to call. This CDR3 spans 12 amino acids. Germline V gives CDR1 SGHVS, CDR2 FNYEAQ. V dropped 5 bases and J dropped 5 bases, with 8 bases sitting between them. The DNA of the CDR3 is TGTGCCAGCAGCCCGGTCGAAGATACGCAGTATTTT. Translating it yields CASSPVEDTQYF. The complete variable domain, with remaining parts taken from reference TRBV7-6 and TRBJ2-3, reads GAGVSQSPRYKVTKRGQDVALRCDPISGHVSLYWYRQALGQGPEFLTYFNYEAQQDKSGLPNDRFSAERPEGSISTLTIQRTEQRDSAMYRCASSPVEDTQYFGPGTRLTVL.

This clonotype was seen only a few times. This sequence joins TRBV6-2 or TRBV6-3 and TRBJ2-7; 8 bases fit TRBD2. The germline gives CDR1 MNHEY, CDR2 SVGEGT. The CDR3 loop spans 14 amino acids. The junction had 13 bases not matched to a gene; V was cut back by 8 bases and J by 7 bases. The CDR3 nucleotides read TGTGCCAGCCACCGGCGGGGACTAGTGAGGGAGCAGTACTTC. Translated, it gives CASHRRGLVREQYF.

This clonotype was observed a handful of times. The V call is TRBV23-1, the J call TRBJ1-2; D not certain. TRBV23-1 is an ORF; its function is uncertain. The CDR3 is 12 residues long. Between the trimmed V and J ends, which lost 9 bases and 5 bases, there was a span of 13 bases. In DNA, the CDR3 is TGCGCCAGATCAATCAAGCCATATGGCTACACCTTC. It codes for CARSIKPYGYTF.

This clonotype was observed many times. This chain joins TRBV2 and TRBJ2-1; either TRBD1 or TRBD2 may fit D (5 bases each). The CDR3 length is 15 residues. The germline gives CDR1 SNHLY, CDR2 FYNNEI. The V and J ends lost 10 bases and 5 bases respectively, with 21 bases between them. CDR3 amino acids: CATSWGRAKNNEQFF. DNA of the CDR3: TGTGCCACCTCCTGGGGGAGAGCGAAAAACAATGAGCAGTTCTTC.

Many counts were recorded for this clonotype. The chain uses TRBV28 and TRBJ1-4; unclear D gene. The V gene's germline CDR1 is MDHEN and CDR2 SYDVKM. Trimming removed 6 bases at V and 3 bases at J, with 17 bases between. This CDR3 has 16 residues. The CDR3 nucleotides are TGTGCCAGCAGCTTAGTTTTAGGGCCTGCTAATGAAAAACTGTTTTTT. Protein: CASSLVLGPANEKLFF. The full variable domain, its missing parts supplied by reference TRBV28 and TRBJ1-4, is DVKVTQSSRYLVKRTGEKVFLECVQDMDHENMFWYRQDPGLGLRLIYFSYDVKMKEKGDIPEGYSVSREKKERFSLILESASTNQTSMYLCASSLVLGPANEKLFFGSGTQLSVL.

The V and J genes are TRBV4-2 and TRBJ1-1, with a possible D match to TRBD1 (6 bases). The ends were cut back, 2 bases at V and 0 bases at J, with 19 bases in the middle. CDR1 and CDR2 (germline): LGHNA, YNFKEQ. CDR3 length: 18 residues. The CDR3 nucleotides read TGTGCCAGCAGCCAACCCCCGGGGGGCAGAAGCATGAACACTGAAGCTTTCTTT. Protein: CASSQPPGGRSMNTEAFF.

The J gene is TRBJ1-4, the V gene TRBV20-1; tentative D call: TRBD1 (5 bases). Trimming removed 5 bases at V and 8 bases at J, with 18 bases between. Per germline, CDR1 DFQATT and CDR2 SNEGSKA (reference sequence). The CDR3 runs to 14 residues. The CDR3 DNA reads TGCAGTGCTCGAAAGTCCGGGACTACAGAAAAACTGTTTTTT. Residues: CSARKSGTTEKLFF.

The table lists this clonotype with many counts. The V call is TRBV7-6, the J call TRBJ2-1; 9 nucleotides match TRBD1. Germline V CDR1 and CDR2: SGHVS, FNYEAQ. The V segment lost 1 base and the J segment 4 bases; nucleotides outside the gene matches: 2. The CDR3 covers 15 residues. The CDR3 DNA reads as TGTGCCAGCAGCTTAGAGGGGACAGGGTACAATGAGCAGTTCTTC. Its translation is CASSLEGTGYNEQFF.

The V and J genes are TRBV11-2 and TRBJ1-1, with TRBD1 matching 9 bases. The V and J ends lost 5 bases and 5 bases, in that order; junction bases with no gene match: 6. The CDR3 has 14 residues. CDR1 SGHAT and CDR2 FQNNGV come from the germline V gene. CDR3 in DNA: TGTGCCAGCAGCATGACAGGGGGAGGGACTGAAGCTTTCTTT. It yields the protein CASSMTGGGTEAFF.

The J gene is TRBJ2-7, the V gene TRBV7-8, with D unclear. Between the trimmed V and J ends, which lost 5 bases and 3 bases, there was a span of 8 bases. Germline CDR1 and CDR2: SGHVS and FQNEAQ. This CDR3 is 12 amino acids long. CDR3 protein: CASSRISYEQYF. The CDR3 nucleotides are TGTGCCAGCAGCCGTATAAGCTACGAGCAGTACTTC.

This chain joins TRBV5-4 and TRBJ1-2, with D hard to call. The CDR3 loop spans 15 amino acids. V was shortened by 3 bases and J by 2 bases, with 14 bases between the two germline ends. Germline-derived CDR1 and CDR2 are SGHNT and YYREEE (reference sequence). Here the CDR3 DNA reads TGTGCCAGCAGCTGGGGTGGAAACGGAAACTATGGCTACACCTTC. It specifies CASSWGGNGNYGYTF.

This clonotype turned up a few times. The J gene is TRBJ2-6, the V gene TRBV4-2; D unresolved. Germline CDR1 LGHNA, CDR2 YNFKEQ. The V end lost 0 bases, the J end lost 1 base, and 10 bases lay between the germline ends. The CDR3 runs 17 residues. CDR3 bases: TGTGCCAGCAGCCAAGATAGGGTGGGGTCTGGGGCCAACGTCCTGACTTTC. Residues: CASSQDRVGSGANVLTF.

V and J are TRBV4-2 and TRBJ1-4; D remains ambiguous. Germline V CDR1 and CDR2: LGHNA, YNFKEQ. Trimming pared 1 base from V and 4 bases from J, leaving 10 bases between. CDR3 length: 15 residues. The CDR3 loop reads CASSQVSRYNEKLFF. Here the CDR3 DNA reads TGTGCCAGCAGCCAAGTAAGCAGGTATAATGAAAAACTGTTTTTT.

CDR3 sequence: CASSEMTGSTNEKLFF. In DNA, the CDR3 is TGTGCCAGCAGTGAGATGACAGGGTCAACTAATGAAAAACTGTTTTTT. J is TRBJ1-4 and V is TRBV6-1; 7 nucleotides line up with TRBD1. Germline values: CDR1 MNHNS, CDR2 SASEGT. V was pared by 3 bases and J by 0 bases, with 4 bases of the junction left unmatched. This CDR3 region has 16 residues.

This clonotype showed up just a few times. The chain recombines TRBV6-5 with TRBJ1-1; weak D call: TRBD1 (5 bases). The CDR3 is made up of 14 amino acids. Trimming took off 4 bases at V and 4 bases at J, with 13 bases between the two ends. Germline-derived CDR1 and CDR2 are MNHEY and SVGAGI. The CDR3 spells CASSSRGVGTEAFF. The CDR3 nucleotides read TGTGCCAGCAGTTCGCGGGGGGTAGGCACTGAAGCTTTCTTT.

This clonotype was counted many times. CDR3 in amino acids: CASSFSARGKLFF. CDR3 in DNA: TGTGCCAGCAGTTTTAGTGCGAGGGGAAAACTGTTTTTT. The chain is built from TRBV12-3 or TRBV12-4 and TRBJ1-4; a possible D gene is TRBD1 (5 bases). With 3 bases removed from V and 10 bases from J, the gap between germline ends came to 12 bases. This CDR3 is built from 13 residues.

The chain recombines TRBV7-8 with TRBJ2-2; D gene ambiguous. V gave up 5 bases and J gave up 4 bases, with 11 bases separating them. Per germline, CDR1 SGHVS and CDR2 FQNEAQ. The CDR3 spans 14 residues. CDR3 in DNA: TGTGCCAGCAGCCCTCGCGGTATCACCGGGGAGCTGTTTTTT. It codes for CASSPRGITGELFF. Full variable domain (rest looked up from reference TRBV7-8 and TRBJ2-2): GAGVSQSPRYKVAKRGQDVALRCDPISGHVSLFWYQQALGQGPEFLTYFQNEAQLDKSGLPSDRFFAERPEGSVSTLKIQRTQQEDSAVYLCASSPRGITGELFFGEGSRLTVL.

The chain couples TRBV20-1 to TRBJ2-5, with 8 bases aligning to TRBD2. Germline V lookup: CDR1 DFQATT, CDR2 SNEGSKA (reference sequence). This CDR3 is 15 amino acids long. The trim removed 5 bases at V and 3 bases at J, leaving 11 bases unmatched. CDR3 in DNA: TGCAGTGCTTCTGAATCCGGGACTAGTAAAGAGACCCAGTACTTC. It yields the protein CSASESGTSKETQYF.